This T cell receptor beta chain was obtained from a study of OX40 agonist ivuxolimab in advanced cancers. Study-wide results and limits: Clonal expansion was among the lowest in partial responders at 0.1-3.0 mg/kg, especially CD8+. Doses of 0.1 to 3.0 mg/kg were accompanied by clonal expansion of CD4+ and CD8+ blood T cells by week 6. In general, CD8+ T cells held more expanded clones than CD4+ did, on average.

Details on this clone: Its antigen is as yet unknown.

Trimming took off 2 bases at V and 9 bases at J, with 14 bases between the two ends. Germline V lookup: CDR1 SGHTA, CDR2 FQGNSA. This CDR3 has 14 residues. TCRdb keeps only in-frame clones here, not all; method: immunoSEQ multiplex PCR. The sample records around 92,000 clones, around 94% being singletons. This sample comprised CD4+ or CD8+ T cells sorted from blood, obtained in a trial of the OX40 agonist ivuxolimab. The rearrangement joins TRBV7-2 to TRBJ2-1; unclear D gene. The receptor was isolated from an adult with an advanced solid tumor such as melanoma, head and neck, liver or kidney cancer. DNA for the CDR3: TGTGCCAGCAGCTTATCCTTCGAAGGGTCTGAGCAGTTCTTC. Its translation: CASSLSFEGSEQFF.